The source of this TCR delta chain is a study of Vγ9Vδ2 T cells in congenital toxoplasmosis (dated by TCRdb to about 2021). Background for the entire study: To diagnose congenital toxoplasmosis, IgG, IgM and IgA serology, Western blot and an in-house interferon-gamma release assay were used. The study compared gamma and delta chain CDR3 repertoires of sorted blood gammadelta T cells between congenitally T. gondii-infected and uninfected infants. Repertoires were sequenced from infants at 2 months after birth and at 1 year of age. TCR sequencing covered about 5 infected and 10 uninfected infants at 2 months, plus 3 infected and 4 uninfected infants at 1 year. What the study reported, not specific to this receptor: High prevalence of a public TRGV9 clonotype was observed in both infected and uninfected infants. Compared with uninfected infants, infected infants at 2 months appeared to have fewer N additions in their TRGV9 and TRDV2 CDR3s, and this was especially true for TRDV2-TRDJ1 sequences. Two months was the earliest age with enough suitable sample material for TCR repertoire analysis, so newborn repertoires were not sequenced. In 2-month-old infants, germline-encoded fetal-type TRDV2 CDR3 sequences seemed to be more common in infected than in uninfected infants, which suggests a footprint of in utero expansion. Repertoire differences between infected and uninfected infants were less clearly seen at 1 year of age than at 2 months.

On this clone itself: The clone's antigen remains unknown. Being one base from a much bigger clone, this may be a read error.

Trimming removed 0 bases from V and 2 bases from J; the gene matches leave 20 bases unexplained. Spanning cysteine to phenylalanine, the CDR3 consists of 23 amino acids. The entry retains the CDR3 DNA only, 69 bases that are in frame from base 1. From a lookup of the germline V gene, CDR1 and CDR2 are GEAIGNYY and EKD. cDNA was made by template-switch reverse transcription with TRGC- and TRDC-specific primers in one tube, using SuperScript II. The TRGC primer was designed for binding to both the TRGC1 and TRGC2 constant genes. TRG and TRD amplification used the KAPA Real-Time Library Amplification Kit, with AMPure XP bead purification between steps. Index PCR with the Nextera XT Index Kit was used to attach the Illumina sequencing adapters. An Illumina MiSeq with the V2 300 kit was used to sequence the TRG and TRD amplicons, producing 150 bp paired-end reads. The paper's processing steps were these. Before further analysis, read quality was checked using FastQC version 0.11.8. Reads were aligned against the TRG or TRD reference genes from GenBank, and CDR3 sequences were constructed using MiXCR version 3.0.3. Default MiXCR settings were kept, except that 3 rather than 5 consecutive nucleotides were used to assemble TRDD gene segments. N additions, CDR3 length, J segment length and clonotype sharing between samples were computed with VDJtools version 1.2.1. Out-of-frame CDR3 sequences and those containing stop codons were excluded from analysis. To look for overlap, the infant repertoires were checked against previously published Vgamma9Vdelta2 repertoires from fetal, cord blood and adult blood. With CATT, TCRdb called clones again from the public reads; duplicate DNA rows were later joined. These V and J calls rely on TCRdb rather than the paper's analysis. The table for this sample lists a few hundred delta-chain clones; roughly 34% of them were counted only once. The ten largest clonotypes hold approximately 29% of the sample.

The same treatment, consisting of spiramycin and/or pyrimethamine plus sulfadiazine plus folinic acid, was given to mothers of infected and uninfected infants alike. All infants, infected and uninfected, were born by term delivery after more than 37 weeks of gestation. Approximately 0.9 mL of blood was processed into PBMCs by Lymphoprep gradient centrifugation, after which the PBMCs were cryopreserved in liquid nitrogen and shipped to Belgium. Thawed PBMCs were labeled with Zombie NIR viability dye and stained with CD3, TCR gammadelta, Vgamma9 and Vdelta2 antibodies. A FACSAria III was used to sort CD3+ TCRgammadelta+ T cells, reaching a mean purity of roughly 98%. For each sample, RNA was extracted from about 10,000 sorted gammadelta T cells with the RNeasy Micro Kit. Each infant was born to a mother who had been enrolled with a primary T. gondii infection during pregnancy. Infant peripheral blood was collected at an outpatient microbiology and virology center in Pavia, Italy.

The sequenced sample was gamma-delta T cells from blood. Recombination linked TRDV2 to TRDJ3, with 8 central nucleotides matching TRDD3. The source is a child under 10 years old born to a mother with Toxoplasma gondii infection during pregnancy, either congenitally infected or uninfected (not recorded which). CDR3 loop: CACDTVGRGIWDQGTWDTRQMFF. The nucleotide sequence is TGTGCCTGTGACACCGTCGGACGGGGGATATGGGACCAGGGGACCTGGGACACCCGACAGATGTTTTTC.